The entry below describes one T cell receptor beta chain. TCRdb reanalysed the reads using MiXCR and keeps one entry per CDR3 protein. The table lists about 100,000 distinct CDR3 sequences, around 22% of them singletons. This record comes from a study of T cell repertoires in cytomegalovirus infection. The V end was cut by 6 bases, the J end by 7 bases, with 21 bases between. This CDR3 has 16 residues. Germline V gene data show CDR1 as SGHTA and CDR2 as FQGNSA. The TCR originated in a human donor in good health (CMV status not recorded). Some clones in this sample may be carry-over from other donors' samples. This chain uses TRBV7-2 with TRBJ1-4, with a possible D match to TRBD1 (5 bases). Sequenced sample: CD8+ T cells from PBMCs. CDR3 residues: CASSSSRGALGEKLFF. The CDR3 nucleotides are TGTGCCAGCAGTTCGTCGAGGGGAGCTCTTGGTGAAAAACTGTTTTTT.